The rows below give T cell receptor beta chains drawn from one sample of a study of blood T cell repertoires in COVID-19. Clones were sequenced by immunoSEQ multiplex PCR, and TCRdb holds only the in-frame ones, with some missing. Found here are approximately 290,000 clones, roughly 90% of them singletons; the top ten hold approximately 1.2%. The sequenced material came from PBMCs or T cells enriched from blood (not recorded which). The receptor set was obtained from a woman younger than 45 who had recovered from COVID-19. Both conserved end residues are part of each CDR3. The D gene is left open where the match is weak. The listing skips clone size in some rows; elsewhere it reads once, few, many or a size class.

clone_size | d_call | j_call | v_call | cdr3_nt | cdr3_aa
. | TRBD1 | TRBJ1-2 | TRBV4-1 | TGCGCCAGCAGCCAAGCCGGGACAGGGCTCTATGGCTACACCTTC | CASSQAGTGLYGYTF
. | TRBD1 | TRBJ1-1 | TRBV11-2 | TGTGCCAGCAGCTTAGATGGGACAGACCCCAGGAGCACTGAAGCTTTCTTT | CASSLDGTDPRSTEAFF
. | . | TRBJ2-3 | TRBV5-8 | TGTGCCAGCAGCAGTACTACGGGGGGCACAGATACGCAGTATTTT | CASSSTTGGTDTQYF
. | TRBD2 | TRBJ2-1 | TRBV7-8 | TGTGCCAGCGGGGCGGGAGGCCCTTTCCCCAATGAGCAGTTCTTC | CASGAGGPFPNEQFF
. | . | TRBJ1-4 | TRBV29-1 | TGCAGCGTTACTTGGGGCAATGAAAAACTGTTTTTT | CSVTWGNEKLFF
. | TRBD1 | TRBJ1-2 | TRBV19 | TGTGCCAGTACCGACAGGGCTTCTAAGTATGGCTACACCTTC | CASTDRASKYGYTF
once | . | TRBJ2-5 | TRBV9 | TGTGCCGGACTCATGGAGACCCAGTACTTC | CAGLMETQYF
. | . | TRBJ2-1 | TRBV29-1 | TGCAGCGTTGGGGCCGGAGACAGGGAGCAGTTCTTC | CSVGAGDREQFF
. | . | TRBJ2-7 | TRBV25-1 | TGTGCCAGCAGTGAATACCAGGAGCAGTACTTC | CASSEYQEQYF
. | . | TRBJ2-7 | TRBV5-4 | TGTGCCAGCAGCTTCCAATCCTACGAGCAGTACTTC | CASSFQSYEQYF
. | . | TRBJ2-3 | TRBV5-6 | TGTGCCAGCAGCTCGGACAGCGAGGAGGCAGATACGCAGTATTTT | CASSSDSEEADTQYF
once | . | TRBJ2-1 | TRBV11-3 | TGTGCCAGCAGCTTAAATTCAGCGGGTGAGCAGTTCTTC | CASSLNSAGEQFF
. | . | TRBJ1-1 | TRBV7-2 | TGTGCCAGCAGCTTTAAAGCACGGGGGGGGACTGAAGCTTTCTTT | CASSFKARGGTEAFF
. | . | TRBJ2-7 | TRBV27 | TGTGCCGGGGGGCTAGCGGAGGAACGACGCTACGAGCAGTACTTC | CAGGLAEERRYEQYF
. | TRBD2 | TRBJ2-7 | TRBV5-1 | TGCGCCAGCAGCTGGGTCAGCGGGAGGAGATACGAGCAGTACTTC | CASSWVSGRRYEQYF
. | TRBD1 | TRBJ2-1 | TRBV7-8 | TGTGCCAGCAGCTTAGTGGCAGGGGGTTACAATGAGCAGTTCTTC | CASSLVAGGYNEQFF
. | TRBD2 | TRBJ2-7 | TRBV7-9 | TGTGCCAGCAGCCCCCGACTAGCGGGCTCTGACGAGCAGTACTTC | CASSPRLAGSDEQYF
. | . | TRBJ2-1 | TRBV7-3 | TGTGCCAGCAGCCTGAACCCAGCGGTTGAGCAGTTCTTC | CASSLNPAVEQFF
. | . | TRBJ1-5 | TRBV29-1 | TGCAGCGTTGTTCAGGGTTATGATCAGCCCCAGCATTTT | CSVVQGYDQPQHF
once | TRBD1 | TRBJ1-2 | TRBV9 | TGTGCCAGCAGCGTAGGACAGGGGAACTATGGCTACACCTTC | CASSVGQGNYGYTF
. | TRBD2 | TRBJ2-3 | TRBV6-5 | TGTGCCGCCAGCCCTAGCGGGGCTACGCAGTATTTT | CAASPSGATQYF
. | . | TRBJ2-1 | TRBV6-5 | TGTGCCAGCAGTTACAAAGCGGAGTACAATGAGCAGTTCTTC | CASSYKAEYNEQFF
. | TRBD2 | TRBJ2-1 | TRBV3-1/TRBV3-2 | TGTGCCAGCAGCCAGCTAGCGGGAACATCCTACAATGAGCAGTTCTTC | CASSQLAGTSYNEQFF
. | . | TRBJ2-1 | TRBV18 | TGTGCCAGCTCACCATCCGGTACCTACAATGAGCAGTTCTTC | CASSPSGTYNEQFF
. | . | TRBJ1-1 | TRBV5-4 | TGTGCCAGCAGCCCCACAGGAATGAACACTGAAGCTTTCTTT | CASSPTGMNTEAFF
once | . | TRBJ2-5 | TRBV6-5 | TGTGCCAGCAGTACGACTAGTGGCCTTCAAGAGACCCAGTACTTC | CASSTTSGLQETQYF
. | TRBD1 | TRBJ2-5 | TRBV14 | TGTGCCAGCAGCCCGCGGACAGGGGTAGCGCTTAGGGTCTGCCAAGAGACCCAGTACTTC | CASSPRTGVALRVCQETQYF
. | TRBD1 | TRBJ2-5 | TRBV7-2 | TGTGCCAGCAGCTCAAATAACAGGGGCCAAGAGACCCAGTACTTC | CASSSNNRGQETQYF
. | . | TRBJ2-2 | TRBV21-1 | TGTGCCAGCAGCACACTAGCGGGAGGTGGGACCGGGGAGCTGTTTTTT | CASSTLAGGGTGELFF
. | TRBD1 | TRBJ2-3 | TRBV30 | TGTGCCTGGAGTGACAGGGGGGCAGATACGCAGTATTTT | CAWSDRGADTQYF
. | TRBD1 | TRBJ1-5 | TRBV29-1 | TGCAGCGTTGGTGACAGGGGGGACAGCAATCAGCCCCAGCATTTT | CSVGDRGDSNQPQHF
once | TRBD1 | TRBJ2-7 | TRBV19 | TGTGCCAGTAGATCTGCAGGGGGCCCCTACGAGCAGTACTTC | CASRSAGGPYEQYF
. | . | TRBJ1-5 | TRBV6-4 | TGTGCCAGCAGCTCCACGGGGTTGGGTCAGCCCCAGCATTTT | CASSSTGLGQPQHF
once | . | TRBJ1-1 | TRBV9 | TGTGCCAGCAGCGCGAGATCCGGGGTAGCTTTCTTT | CASSARSGVAFF
. | . | TRBJ1-1 | TRBV29-1 | TGCAGCGTTGTGACCCTACAGGGCAAAAACACTGAAGCTTTCTTT | CSVVTLQGKNTEAFF
. | . | TRBJ2-3 | TRBV5-6 | TGTGCCAGCAGCTCAGGGACACCGGATACGCAGTATTTT | CASSSGTPDTQYF
. | TRBD1 | TRBJ1-2 | TRBV28 | TGTGCCAGCAGTCCTACAGGGGGACCTCGGGGCTACACCTTC | CASSPTGGPRGYTF
. | . | TRBJ1-4 | TRBV19 | TGTGCCAGTAGCAACCTTACTGCAACTAATGAAAAACTGTTTTTT | CASSNLTATNEKLFF
. | . | TRBJ2-7 | TRBV5-6 | TGTGCCAGCAGCTTGGAGGCAGGCCTTAAGTCCTACGAGCAGTACTTC | CASSLEAGLKSYEQYF
. | . | TRBJ2-3 | TRBV6-4 | TGTGCCAGCAGTGAAGGCAGGGACACAGATACGCAGTATTTT | CASSEGRDTDTQYF
. | . | TRBJ1-5 | TRBV5-1 | TGCGCCAGCAGCTTGCAGGGTGCCAGCAATCAGCCCCAGCATTTT | CASSLQGASNQPQHF
. | TRBD2 | TRBJ2-3 | TRBV6-2/TRBV6-3 | TGTGCCAGCAGTTACGGTCTAGCGGGAGGTCTAACGCAGTATTTT | CASSYGLAGGLTQYF
once | TRBD2 | TRBJ2-1 | TRBV5-4 | TGTGCCAGCAGCCGGGAGGGTGGCGCATACAATGAGCAGTTCTTC | CASSREGGAYNEQFF
. | . | TRBJ1-5 | TRBV5-4 | TGTGCCAGCAGCTTGGGGCGGAATCAGCCCCAGCATTTT | CASSLGRNQPQHF
. | TRBD2 | TRBJ2-1 | TRBV5-1 | TGCGCCAGCAGCTCGACTAGCGGGATTTACAATGAGCAGTTCTTC | CASSSTSGIYNEQFF
. | . | TRBJ1-4 | TRBV6-5 | TGTGCCAGCAGTTACTCCGGTAATGAAAAACTGTTTTTT | CASSYSGNEKLFF
. | TRBD2 | TRBJ2-7 | TRBV27 | TGTGCCAGCAGTTTAAGCGGGGGAATCGTATTGCCCGAGCAGTACTTC | CASSLSGGIVLPEQYF
. | . | TRBJ1-2 | TRBV24-1 | TGTGCCACCAGTGATTTAACAGGGTATGGCTACACCTTC | CATSDLTGYGYTF
. | TRBD2 | TRBJ2-2 | TRBV7-8 | TGTGCCAGCAGCTTAGAGTATAGCGGGGGCACCGGGGAGCTGTTTTTT | CASSLEYSGGTGELFF
. | TRBD1 | TRBJ2-2 | TRBV9 | TGTGCCAGCAGCGTGACCGCCGGGACAGGCAACACCGGGGAGCTGTTTTTT | CASSVTAGTGNTGELFF